The TCR beta chain under discussion was sequenced for a study of pediatric ulcerative colitis. Study outcomes and limitations: This repertoire reflects total lymphocytes rather than subpopulations like regulatory T cells.

A note on this clone: Antigen unknown.

Controls had normal endoscopy and no IBD diagnosis within a year. The method was immunoSEQ multiplex PCR; TCRdb's version includes in-frame clones alone and lacks a portion of them. The sample yields some 57,000 clones, about 90% seen once. The TCR was taken from a boy younger than 18 who was a control in a study of pediatric ulcerative colitis. The sequenced sample consisted of blood.

CDR3 residues: CASSVMGTTGNEQFF. The CDR3 DNA reads as TGTGCCAGCAGTGTAATGGGAACAACCGGTAATGAGCAGTTCTTC. This chain joins TRBV2 and TRBJ2-1, with D unclear. CDR1 and CDR2 (germline): SNHLY, FYNNEI. The germline V and J ends were trimmed by 4 bases and 7 bases, with 17 bases remaining between them. The CDR3 extends over 15 amino acids.